This TCR beta chain was sequenced during a study of blood T cell repertoires in COVID-19. Whole-study context: Acute and convalescent COVID-19 samples came from the United States, Italy and Spain. In each case, the material was cDNA or gDNA derived from T cells, B-cell-depleted T cells, or PBMCs.

Original methodology: Amplification of reference gene primers provided the estimated nucleated cell counts. TCRdb keeps only in-frame clones here, not all; method: immunoSEQ multiplex PCR. V, J and clone size are taken as reported in that table, and D and trimming were inferred from the DNA itself. The repertoire includes a few hundred thousand clones, around 89% of them detected once, and 3% sits in the top ten. Enrolled during active infection, Seattle patients were then followed longitudinally. Germline V gene lookup returns CDR1 SQVTM and CDR2 ANQGSEA. The CDR3 runs 16 residues. V was cut by 5 bases and J by 0 bases, with 17 bases left in between.

The sequence came from a woman under 40 with COVID-19, enrolled during active disease. The sequenced sample consisted of peripheral blood. The rearrangement uses TRBV29-1 and TRBJ2-1; a possible D gene is TRBD2 (6 bases). The CDR3: CSVFGGFLSSYNEQFF. DNA for the CDR3: TGCAGCGTTTTTGGGGGGTTCCTGAGCTCCTACAATGAGCAGTTCTTC.